This entry concerns a single TCR beta chain. Antigen unknown. Produced via immunoSEQ multiplex PCR; TCRdb's table is partial and in-frame only. The data contain 77,000 or so clones, 65% to 85% of them singletons. CDR1 is SGHAT and CDR2 is FQNNGV in the germline V gene. This CDR3 is 15 amino acids long. V was clipped by 5 bases and J by 2 bases, with 16 bases between them. The data originate from a study of lymphopenia after photon versus proton radiotherapy. Study results and caveats: Relative stability marked proton patients; photon patients lost diversity and naive cells. A bigger post-nadir fall in TCR diversity correlated inversely with survival time in deceased patients. Better survival with proton therapy was suggested as possible, not demonstrated. Oligoclonal CD8+ Temra expansion after nadir drove photon patients' diversity drop.

The source is a man in his fifties or sixties with pancreatic cancer. This chain joins TRBV11-2 and TRBJ2-7, with D uncertain. The source was peripheral blood, collected from a patient treated with proton-based radiotherapy. The CDR3 sequence: CASSRTTPATYEQYF. CDR3 DNA: TGTGCCAGCAGCCGAACTACCCCCGCTACCTACGAGCAGTACTTC. Based on the CDR3 plus reference TRBV11-2 and TRBJ2-7, the full variable domain is EAGVAQSPRYKIIEKRQSVAFWCNPISGHATLYWYQQILGQGPKLLIQFQNNGVVDDSQLPKDRFSAERLKGVDSTLKIQPAKLEDSAVYLCASSRTTPATYEQYFGPGTRLTVT.